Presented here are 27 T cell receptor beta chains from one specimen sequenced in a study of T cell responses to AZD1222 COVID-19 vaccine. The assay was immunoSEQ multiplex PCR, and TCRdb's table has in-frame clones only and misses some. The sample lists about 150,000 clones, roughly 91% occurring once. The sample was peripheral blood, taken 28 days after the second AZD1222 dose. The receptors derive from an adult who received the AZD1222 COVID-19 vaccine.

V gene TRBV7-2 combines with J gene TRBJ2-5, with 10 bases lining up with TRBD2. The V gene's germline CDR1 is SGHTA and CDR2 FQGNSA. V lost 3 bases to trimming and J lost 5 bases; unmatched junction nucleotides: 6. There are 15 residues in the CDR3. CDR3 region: CASSLSGGAGETQYF. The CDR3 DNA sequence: TGTGCCAGCAGCTTGAGCGGGGGGGCCGGGGAGACCCAGTACTTC.

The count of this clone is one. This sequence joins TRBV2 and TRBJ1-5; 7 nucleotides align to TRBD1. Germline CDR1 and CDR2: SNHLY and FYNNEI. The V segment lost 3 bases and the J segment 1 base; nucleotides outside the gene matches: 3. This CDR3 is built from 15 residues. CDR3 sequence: CASSETGRSNQPQHF. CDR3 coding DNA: TGTGCCAGCAGTGAGACAGGGAGGAGCAATCAGCCCCAGCATTTT.

The CDR3 spells CASSLGYQPQHF. CDR3 coding DNA: TGTGCCAGCAGCTTAGGATATCAGCCCCAGCATTTT. This sequence joins TRBV7-2 and TRBJ1-5; D gene ambiguous. Looked up from germline, CDR1 is SGHTA and CDR2 is FQGNSA. V dropped 1 base and J dropped 5 bases, with 3 bases sitting between them. This CDR3 contains 12 residues.

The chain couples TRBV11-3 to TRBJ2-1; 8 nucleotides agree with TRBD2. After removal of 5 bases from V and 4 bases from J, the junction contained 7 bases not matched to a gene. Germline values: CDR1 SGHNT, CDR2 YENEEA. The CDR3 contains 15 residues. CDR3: CASSPRGGGYNEQFF. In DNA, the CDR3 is TGTGCCAGCAGCCCCCGAGGCGGGGGGTACAATGAGCAGTTCTTC.

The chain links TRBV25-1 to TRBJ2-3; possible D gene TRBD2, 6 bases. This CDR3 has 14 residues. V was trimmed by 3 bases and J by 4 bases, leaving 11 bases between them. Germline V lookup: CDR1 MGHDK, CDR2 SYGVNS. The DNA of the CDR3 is TGTGCCAGCAGTGAGGCGGGGAGGCCAGATACGCAGTATTTT. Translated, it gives CASSEAGRPDTQYF. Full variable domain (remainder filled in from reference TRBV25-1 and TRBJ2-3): EADIYQTPRYLVIGTGKKITLECSQTMGHDKMYWYQQDPGMELHLIHYSYGVNSTEKGDLSSESTVSRIRTEHFPLTLESARPSHTSQYLCASSEAGRPDTQYFGPGTRLTVL.

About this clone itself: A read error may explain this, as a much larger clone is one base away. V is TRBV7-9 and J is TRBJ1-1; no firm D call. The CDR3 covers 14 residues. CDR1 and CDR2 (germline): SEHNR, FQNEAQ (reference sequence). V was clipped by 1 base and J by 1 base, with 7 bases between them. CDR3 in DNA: TGTGCCAGCAGCTTAGGGTCTGGGAACACTGAAGCTTTCTTT. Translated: CASSLGSGNTEAFF.

The chain's CDR3 is CASSYGMLGGNTIYF. In DNA, the CDR3 is TGTGCCAGCAGTTACGGAATGCTCGGAGGAAACACCATATATTTT. The rearrangement uses TRBV6-5 and TRBJ1-3; D uncertain. V was shortened by 2 bases and J by 4 bases, with 12 bases between the two germline ends. From germline, CDR1 is MNHEY and CDR2 SVGAGI. The CDR3 runs to 15 residues.

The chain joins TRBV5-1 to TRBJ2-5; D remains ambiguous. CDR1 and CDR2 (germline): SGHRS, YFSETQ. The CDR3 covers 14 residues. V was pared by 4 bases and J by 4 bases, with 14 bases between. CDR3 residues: CASSKESWSETQYF. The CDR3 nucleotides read TGCGCCAGCAGCAAGGAGTCTTGGTCAGAGACCCAGTACTTC.

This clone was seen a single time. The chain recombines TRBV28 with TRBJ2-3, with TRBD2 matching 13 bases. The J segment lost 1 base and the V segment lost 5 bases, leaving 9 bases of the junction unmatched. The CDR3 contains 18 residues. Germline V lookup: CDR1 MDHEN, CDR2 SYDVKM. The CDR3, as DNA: TGTGCCAGCAGTGGACTAGCGGGAGCGGGAGCGGGCACAGATACGCAGTATTTT. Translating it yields CASSGLAGAGAGTDTQYF.

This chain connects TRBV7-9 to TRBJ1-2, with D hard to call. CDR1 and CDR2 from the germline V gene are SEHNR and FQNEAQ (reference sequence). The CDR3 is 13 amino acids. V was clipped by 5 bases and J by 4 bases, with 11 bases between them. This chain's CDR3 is CASSASVAYGYTF. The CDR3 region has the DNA TGTGCCAGCAGCGCGTCGGTGGCCTATGGCTACACCTTC.

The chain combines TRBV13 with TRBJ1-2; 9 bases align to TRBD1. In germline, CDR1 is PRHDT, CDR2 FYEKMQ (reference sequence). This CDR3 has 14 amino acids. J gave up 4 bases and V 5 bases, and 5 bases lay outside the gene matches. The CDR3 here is CASSPGQGIYGYTF. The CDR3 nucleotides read TGTGCCAGCAGCCCAGGACAGGGGATCTATGGCTACACCTTC.

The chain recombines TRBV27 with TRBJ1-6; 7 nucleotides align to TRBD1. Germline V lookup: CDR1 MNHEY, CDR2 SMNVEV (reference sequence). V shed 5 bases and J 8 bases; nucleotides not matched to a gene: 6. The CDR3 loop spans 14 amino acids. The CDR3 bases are TGTGCCAGCAGTCTCGACAGGGTGGATTCACCCCTCCACTTT. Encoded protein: CASSLDRVDSPLHF.

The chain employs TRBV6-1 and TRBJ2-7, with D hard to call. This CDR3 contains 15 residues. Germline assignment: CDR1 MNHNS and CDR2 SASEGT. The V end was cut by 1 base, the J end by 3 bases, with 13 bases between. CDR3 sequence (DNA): TGTGCCAGCAGTGAAGGCCAGGAATCTAACTACGAGCAGTACTTC. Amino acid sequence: CASSEGQESNYEQYF.

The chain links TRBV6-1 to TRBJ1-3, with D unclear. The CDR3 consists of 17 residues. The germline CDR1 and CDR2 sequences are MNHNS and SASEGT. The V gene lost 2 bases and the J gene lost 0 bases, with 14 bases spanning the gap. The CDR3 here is CASSEILGPLSGNTIYF. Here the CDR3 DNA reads TGTGCCAGCAGTGAAATTCTAGGGCCACTCTCTGGAAACACCATATATTTT.

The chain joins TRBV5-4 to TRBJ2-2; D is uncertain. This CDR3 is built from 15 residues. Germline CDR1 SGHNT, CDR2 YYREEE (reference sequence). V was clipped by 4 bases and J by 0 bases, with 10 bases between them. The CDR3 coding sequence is TGTGCCAGCAGCACTCGTGTCCCGAACACCGGGGAGCTGTTTTTT. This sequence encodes CASSTRVPNTGELFF.

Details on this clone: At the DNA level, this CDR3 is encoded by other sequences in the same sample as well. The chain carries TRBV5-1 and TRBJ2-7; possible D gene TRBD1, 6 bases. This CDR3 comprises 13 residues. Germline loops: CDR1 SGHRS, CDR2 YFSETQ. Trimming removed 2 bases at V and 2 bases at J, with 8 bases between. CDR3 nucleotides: TGCGCCAGCAGCTTACGGACAGCCTACGAGCAGTACTTC. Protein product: CASSLRTAYEQYF.

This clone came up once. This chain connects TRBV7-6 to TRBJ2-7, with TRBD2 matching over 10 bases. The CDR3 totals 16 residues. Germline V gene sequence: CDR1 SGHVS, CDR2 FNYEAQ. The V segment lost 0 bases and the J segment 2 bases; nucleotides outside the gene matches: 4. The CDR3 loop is CASSLAPTSGAYEQYF. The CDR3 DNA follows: TGTGCCAGCAGCTTAGCTCCCACTAGCGGGGCCTACGAGCAGTACTTC.

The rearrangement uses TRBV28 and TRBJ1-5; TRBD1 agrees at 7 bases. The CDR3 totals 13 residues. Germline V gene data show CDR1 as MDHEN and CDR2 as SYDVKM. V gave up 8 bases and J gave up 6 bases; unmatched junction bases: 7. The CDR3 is CASRQGGSQPQHF. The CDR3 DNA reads TGTGCCAGCCGACAGGGTGGGAGTCAGCCCCAGCATTTT. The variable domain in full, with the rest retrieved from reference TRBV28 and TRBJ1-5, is DVKVTQSSRYLVKRTGEKVFLECVQDMDHENMFWYRQDPGLGLRLIYFSYDVKMKEKGDIPEGYSVSREKKERFSLILESASTNQTSMYLCASRQGGSQPQHFGDGTRLSIL.

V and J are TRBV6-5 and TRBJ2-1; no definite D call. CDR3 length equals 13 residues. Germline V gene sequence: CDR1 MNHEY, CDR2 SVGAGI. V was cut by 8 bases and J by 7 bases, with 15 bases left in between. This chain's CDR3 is CASGYSTQNEQFF. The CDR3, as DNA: TGTGCCAGCGGATACTCGACACAGAATGAGCAGTTCTTC.

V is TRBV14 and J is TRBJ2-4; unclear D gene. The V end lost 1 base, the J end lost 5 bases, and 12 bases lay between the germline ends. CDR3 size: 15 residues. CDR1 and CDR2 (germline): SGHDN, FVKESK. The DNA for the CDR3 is TGTGCCAGCAGCCAAGTCTCATCCGGAGAAAACATTCAGTACTTC. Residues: CASSQVSSGENIQYF.

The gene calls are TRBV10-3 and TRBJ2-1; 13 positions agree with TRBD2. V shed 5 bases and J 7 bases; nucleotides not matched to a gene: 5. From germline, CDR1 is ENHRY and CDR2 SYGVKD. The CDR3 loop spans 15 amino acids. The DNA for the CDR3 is TGTGCCATCAGTCAAGGACTAGCGGGAGATAATGAGCAGTTCTTC. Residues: CAISQGLAGDNEQFF.

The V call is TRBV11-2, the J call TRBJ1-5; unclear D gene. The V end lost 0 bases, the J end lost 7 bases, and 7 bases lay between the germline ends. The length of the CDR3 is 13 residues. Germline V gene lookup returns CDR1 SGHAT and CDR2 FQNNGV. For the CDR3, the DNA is TGTGCCAGCAGCTTAGAGGGTTTCCAGCCCCAGCATTTT. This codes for CASSLEGFQPQHF.

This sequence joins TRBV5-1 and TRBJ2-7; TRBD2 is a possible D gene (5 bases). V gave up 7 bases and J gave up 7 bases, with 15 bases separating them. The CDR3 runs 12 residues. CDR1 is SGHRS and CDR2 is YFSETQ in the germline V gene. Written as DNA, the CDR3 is TGCGCCAGCGCCCCGGGATTCGGAGAGCAGTACTTC. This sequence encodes CASAPGFGEQYF.

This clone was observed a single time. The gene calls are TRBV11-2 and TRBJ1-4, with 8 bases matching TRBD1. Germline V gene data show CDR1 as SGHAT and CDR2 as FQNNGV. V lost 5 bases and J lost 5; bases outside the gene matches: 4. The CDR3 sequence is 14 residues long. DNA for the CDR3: TGTGCCAGCAGCGACAGGGGTCCCAATGAAAAACTGTTTTTT. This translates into CASSDRGPNEKLFF.

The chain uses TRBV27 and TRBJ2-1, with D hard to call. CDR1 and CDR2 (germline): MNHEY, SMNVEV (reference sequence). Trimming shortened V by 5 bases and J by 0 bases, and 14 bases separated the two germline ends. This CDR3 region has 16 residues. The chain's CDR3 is CASSPTPDGSYNEQFF. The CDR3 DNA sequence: TGTGCCAGCAGTCCCACTCCGGACGGCTCCTACAATGAGCAGTTCTTC.

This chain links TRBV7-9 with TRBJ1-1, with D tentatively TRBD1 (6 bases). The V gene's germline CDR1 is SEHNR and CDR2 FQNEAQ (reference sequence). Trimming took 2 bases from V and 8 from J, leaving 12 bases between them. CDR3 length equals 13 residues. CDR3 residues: CASSLLQGGEAFF. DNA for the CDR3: TGTGCCAGCAGCTTACTTCAAGGGGGAGAAGCTTTCTTT.

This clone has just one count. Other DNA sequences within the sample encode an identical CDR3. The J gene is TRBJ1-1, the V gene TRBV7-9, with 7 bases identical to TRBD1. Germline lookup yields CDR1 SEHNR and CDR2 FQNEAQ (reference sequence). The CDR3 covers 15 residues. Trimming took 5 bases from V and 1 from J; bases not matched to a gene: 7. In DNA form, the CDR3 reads TGTGCCAGCAGCCTTAGACAGGGACCGAACACTGAAGCTTTCTTT. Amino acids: CASSLRQGPNTEAFF.